Following are 9 T cell receptor beta chains from one sample sequenced in a study of cytotoxic CD8 clonotypes in ibrutinib-treated CLL. This table comes from immunoSEQ multiplex PCR, and its TCRdb copy is limited to in-frame clones, with some not included. This table has roughly 97,000 clones, almost 80% appearing once. Sequenced here: PBMCs, sampled after 12 months of ibrutinib treatment. The receptors originated from a human donor with chronic lymphocytic leukemia.

CDR3 bases: TGTGCCAGCAGTGTCAGGGCCTCCTACAATGAGCAGTTCTTC. Translated, it gives CASSVRASYNEQFF. The chain uses TRBV6-4 and TRBJ2-1, with D maybe TRBD1 (5 bases). This CDR3 has 14 residues. CDR1 is MRHNA, CDR2 SNTAGT, per germline. The V and J ends lost 4 bases and 0 bases respectively, with 7 bases between them.

This clone was seen a few times. The chain has TRBV19 and TRBJ1-1; no clear D gene. This CDR3 has 11 amino acids. CDR1 and CDR2 (germline): LNHDA, SQIVND (reference sequence). The germline V and J ends were trimmed by 7 bases and 5 bases, with 8 bases remaining between them. The CDR3 protein is CASMVGTEAFF. The DNA for the CDR3 is TGTGCCAGTATGGTGGGTACTGAAGCTTTCTTT.

V gene TRBV7-9 combines with J gene TRBJ2-1; 9 positions match TRBD2. The CDR3 covers 16 residues. Germline CDR1 is SEHNR and CDR2 is FQNEAQ (reference sequence). Trimming cost V 1 base and J 2 bases; bases outside gene matches: 3. CDR3 amino acids: CASSLVGTSPYNEQFF. The CDR3 DNA is TGTGCCAGCAGCTTAGTGGGGACTAGCCCCTACAATGAGCAGTTCTTC.

This clone was observed a few times. The genes are TRBV2 and TRBJ1-2; D possibly corresponds to TRBD1 (6 bases). Between the trimmed V and J ends, which lost 2 bases and 4 bases, there was a span of 14 bases. The CDR3 is 15 residues long. Germline V gene lookup returns CDR1 SNHLY and CDR2 FYNNEI. CDR3 nucleotide sequence: TGTGCCAGCAGTGAATGGGCAGGGGCGAGCTATGGCTACACCTTC. Its translation is CASSEWAGASYGYTF.

This clone was observed a few times. J is TRBJ1-2 and V is TRBV28, with TRBD1 as a possible D gene (6 bases). Trimming pared 6 bases from V and 0 bases from J, leaving 17 bases between. CDR1 MDHEN and CDR2 SYDVKM come from the germline V gene. The CDR3 runs 16 residues. The CDR3 region is CASSGQHRYANYGYTF. CDR3 coding DNA: TGTGCCAGCAGCGGACAGCATAGATATGCTAACTATGGCTACACCTTC.

The chain uses TRBV5-5 and TRBJ1-5; D is unclear. Between the trimmed V and J ends, which lost 3 bases and 3 bases, there was a span of 13 bases. This CDR3 spans 15 amino acids. Germline lookup yields CDR1 SGHKS and CDR2 YYEKEE (reference sequence). As DNA, the CDR3 is TGTGCCAGCAGCTCCTTGGACCGGATCAATCAGCCCCAGCATTTT. Amino acids: CASSSLDRINQPQHF.

The J gene is TRBJ1-4, the V gene TRBV5-1; D gene uncertain. V lost 0 bases and J lost 7, with 10 bases in between. The germline CDR1 and CDR2 sequences are SGHRS and YFSETQ. The CDR3 runs to 14 residues. The CDR3 DNA reads as TGCGCCAGCAGCTTGGAGGCAGGCGGTGAAAAACTGTTTTTT. It codes for CASSLEAGGEKLFF.

The chain carries TRBV5-1 and TRBJ1-2, with 8 bases that match TRBD1. The germline gives CDR1 SGHRS, CDR2 YFSETQ. V dropped 0 bases and J dropped 5; count of bases not matched to a gene: 9. This CDR3 contains 16 residues. DNA of the CDR3: TGCGCCAGCAGCTTGGCCCCCGGACAGGGACAGTATGGCTACACCTTC. Its translation is CASSLAPGQGQYGYTF.

The V gene is TRBV6-1, the J gene TRBJ1-4; TRBD1 might be the D (5 bases). Trimming removed 5 bases at V and 3 bases at J, with 13 bases between. Germline V lookup: CDR1 MNHNS, CDR2 SASEGT. The CDR3 extends over 15 amino acids. CDR3 protein: CASSPEGRANEKLFF. CDR3 nucleotide sequence: TGTGCCAGCAGTCCAGAGGGGCGGGCTAATGAAAAACTGTTTTTT.